The sequence of this T cell receptor (beta chain) was determined in a study of monozygotic twins with inflammatory bowel disease. CDR1 and CDR2 from the germline V gene are KGHDR and SFDVKD. CDR3 length: 13 residues. Overall study findings and caveats: Researchers reported no repertoire similarity difference between concordant and discordant twins, possibly from limited power.

The UMIs carried a 6-nucleotide sample barcode, and they were added by template switching. TCRdb re-called the 5' RACE reads and catalogs CDR3 proteins one per entry, DNA excluded. Its listing shows about 440,000 distinct CDR3 sequences. Comments on this clonotype: Antigen unknown.

This TCR was recovered from a human donor with ulcerative colitis or Crohn's disease, or a healthy co-twin of an affected twin (not recorded which). The chain combines TRBV24-1 with TRBJ2-1. Input material: blood. This CDR3 reads CATSDVGSPSTFF.